The following is a T cell receptor beta chain sequence with its context. Every patient underwent thyroid surgery untreated. The data belong to a study of metastatic and nonmetastatic thyroid tumors. Via MiXCR, TCRdb re-called the PCR reads. Here the sample spans about 5,800 clones, roughly 19% being singletons. The CDR3 length is 14 residues. CDR1 SNHLY and CDR2 FYNNEI come from the germline V gene. The V gene lost 7 bases and the J gene lost 1 base, with 12 bases spanning the gap. The receptor was derived from a female donor with papillary thyroid cancer or a benign thyroid nodule (not recorded which). Some clones in this sample may be carry-over from other donors' samples. This chain joins TRBV2 and TRBJ2-3, with D possibly TRBD2 on 6 matching bases. Sample: adjacent normal tissue. The CDR3 DNA reads TGTGCCAGCAATAAGCGGGTACGCACAGATACGCAGTATTTT. Protein sequence: CASNKRVRTDTQYF.